A single sample gave rise to the 14 T cell receptor delta chains below, sequenced in a study of Vδ1+ human thymocytes. Extracted RNA was reverse transcribed into cDNA. Multiplex PCR used pooled V-gene forward primers and a constant-region reverse primer to amplify CDR3s. TCRdb reanalysed the multiplex PCR reads with CATT. The repertoire holds 80,000 or so delta-chain clones, with roughly a third as singletons. General study points: In the thymus, TRG and TRD repertoires looked highly polyclonal with Gaussian CDR3 lengths.

These receptors are not linked to any known antigen. The sequenced sample consisted of Vdelta1+ gamma-delta thymocytes from the thymus. This sample's subset: FACS-sorted CD3+ TCRalphabeta- TCRVdelta1+ TCRVdelta2- thymocytes. The receptors were gathered from a boy in the first two years of life who had congenital heart surgery.

This clone was recorded a few times. The genes are TRDV1 and TRDJ1; no definite D call. This CDR3 has 20 amino acids. Per the germline V gene, CDR1 is TSWWSYY and CDR2 is QGS. Trimming left V 4 bases short and J 0 bases short, with 27 bases between. CDR3 in DNA: TGTGCTCTTGGGGGAGGTCGGATTTACGCGGGTACTACGAACACCGATAAACTCATCTTT. Translation gives CALGGGRIYAGTTNTDKLIF.

This clone was counted once. The chain joins TRDV1 to TRDJ1; TRDD3 matches at 13 bases. The CDR3 consists of 22 residues. J was trimmed by 0 bases and V by 4 bases; bases with no gene match: 20. Germline V gene data show CDR1 as TSWWSYY and CDR2 as QGS. DNA for the CDR3: TGTGCTCTTGGGGTCTCTTCCTACCCTCCTTACTGGGGGATACGCGACACCGATAAACTCATCTTT. Protein sequence: CALGVSSYPPYWGIRDTDKLIF.

This clone has only a few counts. The J gene is TRDJ1, the V gene TRDV1, with 13 bases lining up with TRDD3. After removal of 1 base from V and 3 bases from J, the junction contained 17 bases not matched to a gene. CDR1 and CDR2 (germline): TSWWSYY, QGS. The CDR3 is 21 amino acids. CDR3 residues: CALGEPLPRLTGGYDADKLIF. CDR3 DNA sequence: TGTGCTCTTGGGGAACCCCTTCCTAGGCTCACTGGGGGATACGATGCCGATAAACTCATCTTT.

The V gene is TRDV1, the J gene TRDJ1; D possibly corresponds to TRDD2 (9 bases). The CDR3 contains 23 residues. Trimming took off 5 bases at V and 0 bases at J, with 37 bases between the two ends. CDR1 and CDR2 from the germline V gene are TSWWSYY and QGS. CDR3 DNA sequence: TGTGCTCTTGGGTACCCATCCTTCCTACGAGGGTGGGGGATTGAGGGGTACACCGATAAACTCATCTTT. Amino acid sequence: CALGYPSFLRGWGIEGYTDKLIF.

A few counts support this clone. The rearrangement uses TRDV1 and TRDJ1, with 7 bases fitting TRDD2. Germline V gene sequence: CDR1 TSWWSYY, CDR2 QGS. V shed 2 bases, J shed 3 bases, and the junction held 18 bases outside the gene matches. The CDR3 extends over 19 amino acids. The chain's CDR3 is CALGESPFLTLPIPDKLIF. The CDR3 DNA follows: TGTGCTCTTGGGGAATCGCCCTTCCTTACATTACCCATACCCGATAAACTCATCTTT.

The chain links TRDV1 to TRDJ1, with TRDD3 matching 7 bases. Germline lookup yields CDR1 TSWWSYY and CDR2 QGS. The CDR3 has 20 residues. V shed 6 bases, J shed 0 bases, and the junction held 22 bases outside the gene matches. The CDR3 sequence: CALGPPPGIRGVSYTDKLIF. CDR3 nucleotide sequence: TGTGCTCTTGGACCCCCACCGGGGATAAGGGGCGTTTCGTACACCGATAAACTCATCTTT.

Regarding this clone: An end of the junction differs from the germline gene, which may be a read error. Other DNA sequences in this specimen translate into the identical CDR3. This rearrangement joins TRDV1 to TRDJ1, with D tentatively TRDD3 (6 bases). Germline CDR1 is TSWWSYY and CDR2 is QGS. The CDR3 runs to 16 residues. The CDR3 spells CALGTGGDDMPDKPIF. CDR3 sequence (DNA): TGTGCTCTTGGGACGGGGGGGGACGATATGCCTGATAAACCCATCTTT.

The chain couples TRDV1 to TRDJ1, with 8 bases that match TRDD3. Trimming removed 0 bases from V and 0 bases from J; junction bases left unmatched: 12. The CDR3 consists of 19 residues. Looked up from germline, CDR1 is TSWWSYY and CDR2 is QGS. The CDR3 here is CALGELSPHWGLYTDKLIF. CDR3 coding DNA: TGTGCTCTTGGGGAACTTTCCCCCCACTGGGGGCTGTACACCGATAAACTCATCTTT.

This clone occurred a few times. The rearrangement joins TRDV1 to TRDJ1; the match to TRDD3 covers 12 bases. J gave up 8 bases and V 3 bases, and 25 bases lay outside the gene matches. From germline, CDR1 is TSWWSYY and CDR2 QGS. There are 21 residues in the CDR3. In DNA form, the CDR3 reads TGTGCTCTTGGGGATCCCTTAGGGACTTCCTACGGTGTTACTGGGGGATACAAACTCATCTTT. Its protein product is CALGDPLGTSYGVTGGYKLIF.

In its sample, this clone was seen a few times. The chain has TRDV1 and TRDJ1; 10 bases agree with TRDD3. This CDR3 has 20 residues. Losses at the gene ends were 0 bases for V and 2 bases for J; bases not matched to a gene: 15. Germline V gene data show CDR1 as TSWWSYY and CDR2 as QGS. The CDR3 DNA reads TGTGCTCTTGGGGAACTAGAATTCACGTTCCGACTGGGGGATACCGATAAACTCATCTTT. Translated: CALGELEFTFRLGDTDKLIF.

This clone was seen more than once but under ten times. V gene TRDV1 combines with J gene TRDJ1, with TRDD3 identical over 10 bases. The V gene's germline CDR1 is TSWWSYY and CDR2 QGS. V trimming: 3 bases; J trimming: 4 bases; junction bases outside the gene matches: 14. This CDR3 has 18 amino acids. CDR3 sequence reads: CALGDSRTGGLWHDKLIF. CDR3 DNA: TGTGCTCTTGGGGATTCTCGTACTGGGGGATTGTGGCACGATAAACTCATCTTT.

The chain links TRDV1 to TRDJ1; 8 bases are shared with TRDD3. Germline V gene sequence: CDR1 TSWWSYY, CDR2 QGS. The length of the CDR3 is 21 residues. The V and J ends lost 1 base and 0 bases, in that order; junction bases with no gene match: 19. In DNA form, the CDR3 reads TGTGCTCTTGGGGAACCGAACAGATACCTACAGGCTGGGGGACACACCGATAAACTCATCTTT. Protein product: CALGEPNRYLQAGGHTDKLIF.

This clone has more than one count but fewer than ten. The genes are TRDV1 and TRDJ1; D possibly corresponds to TRDD3 (5 bases). The V and J ends lost 9 bases and 0 bases respectively, with 35 bases between them. The CDR3 covers 21 residues. Looked up from germline, CDR1 is TSWWSYY and CDR2 is QGS. This chain's CDR3 is CALIDRLWWGHAFTYTDKLIF. CDR3 DNA sequence: TGTGCTCTGATTGACCGACTTTGGTGGGGCCACGCATTTACCTACACCGATAAACTCATCTTT.

The table lists this clone with a few counts. This sequence joins TRDV1 and TRDJ1; TRDD3 is a possible D gene (7 bases). With 6 bases removed from V and 4 bases from J, the gap between germline ends came to 30 bases. Germline V gene lookup returns CDR1 TSWWSYY and CDR2 QGS. This CDR3 has 19 residues. In DNA form, the CDR3 reads TGTGCTCTTGGTGAGTACTCCTACGGGGGGGGATCGCCCCACGATAAACTCATCTTT. As protein: CALGEYSYGGGSPHDKLIF.